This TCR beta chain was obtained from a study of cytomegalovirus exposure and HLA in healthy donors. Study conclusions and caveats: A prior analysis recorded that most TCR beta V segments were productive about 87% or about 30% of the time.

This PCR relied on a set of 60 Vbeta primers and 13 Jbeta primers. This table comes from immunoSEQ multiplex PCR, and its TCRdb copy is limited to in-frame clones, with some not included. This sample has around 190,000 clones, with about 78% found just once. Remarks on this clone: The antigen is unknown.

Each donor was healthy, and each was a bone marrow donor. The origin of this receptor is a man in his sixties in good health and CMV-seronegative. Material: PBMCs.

The CDR3 bases are TGTGCCATCAGTGGGACAGGACCCCAATTGCCCCTCCACTTT. This gives the protein CAISGTGPQLPLHF. This sequence joins TRBV10-3 and TRBJ1-6; 7 bases match TRBD1. The CDR3 runs to 14 residues. The trim removed 4 bases at V and 13 bases at J, leaving 10 bases unmatched. The V gene's germline CDR1 is ENHRY and CDR2 SYGVKD.